Shown below are 17 T cell receptor beta chains from a single sample sequenced in a study of shared clonotypes between healthy human individuals. Here immunoSEQ multiplex PCR was the method, and the copy in TCRdb shows in-frame clones only, minus some. The repertoire has hundreds of thousands of clones, approximately 79% of them found once; the top ten carry under 2%. Specimen: memory CD4+ T cells sorted from blood. As to subset: CD45RA-negative fraction. These receptors were collected from a woman aged 25 to 39 in good health.

The chain is built from TRBV25-1 and TRBJ1-1, with 11 bases aligning to TRBD1. With 5 bases clipped from V and 5 bases from J, the junction kept 4 bases outside the gene matches. This CDR3 is 14 amino acids long. Germline values: CDR1 MGHDK, CDR2 SYGVNS. CDR3 region: CASSRDRGVTEAFF. DNA of the CDR3: TGTGCCAGCAGTAGGGACAGGGGGGTAACTGAAGCTTTCTTT.

This clone was detected once. The gene calls are TRBV28 and TRBJ2-5, with 11 bases lining up with TRBD1. V was pared by 1 base and J by 4 bases, with 5 bases of the junction left unmatched. Germline CDR1 reads MDHEN; CDR2 reads SYDVKM. The CDR3 covers 16 residues. The CDR3 DNA sequence: TGTGCCAGCAGTTTATCCGGACAGGGGGCGCGAGAGACCCAGTACTTC. Its translation: CASSLSGQGARETQYF.

The rearrangement joins TRBV5-1 to TRBJ1-4, with no clear D. Between the trimmed V and J ends, which lost 1 base and 6 bases, there was a span of 16 bases. Germline V gene sequence: CDR1 SGHRS, CDR2 YFSETQ. This CDR3 is 16 amino acids long. The chain's CDR3 is CASSLSSNPRDEKLFF. CDR3 bases: TGCGCCAGCAGCTTGTCGTCAAACCCAAGGGATGAAAAACTGTTTTTT.

The chain has TRBV28 and TRBJ2-1; TRBD2 agrees at 9 bases. The CDR3 totals 17 residues. CDR1 and CDR2 (germline): MDHEN, SYDVKM. With V trimmed by 5 bases and J by 1 base, 9 bases remained unmatched. As DNA, the CDR3 is TGTGCCAGCAGTCCGATGTCACTAGCGGGTTCCTACAATGAGCAGTTCTTC. This sequence encodes CASSPMSLAGSYNEQFF.

The V call is TRBV27, the J call TRBJ2-1; 10 positions agree with TRBD2. J was trimmed by 6 bases and V by 4 bases; bases with no gene match: 15. Germline loops: CDR1 MNHEY, CDR2 SMNVEV (reference sequence). This CDR3 has 18 amino acids. CDR3 in amino acids: CASSSFSGSGRARNEQFF. CDR3 nucleotide sequence: TGTGCCAGCAGTTCCTTCAGTGGAAGCGGGAGGGCGCGCAATGAGCAGTTCTTC.

The V call is TRBV11-2, the J call TRBJ2-1, with 14 nucleotides matching TRBD2. The CDR3 is 17 residues long. CDR1 is SGHAT, CDR2 FQNNGV, per germline. The J segment lost 3 bases and the V segment lost 7 bases, leaving 8 bases of the junction unmatched. CDR3 DNA: TGTGCCAGCAACAGACTAGCGGGAGGGCCGGGCTACAATGAGCAGTTCTTC. Protein: CASNRLAGGPGYNEQFF.

The chain uses TRBV5-6 and TRBJ2-2; no definite D call. V was shortened by 1 base and J by 4 bases, with 11 bases between the two germline ends. The germline gives CDR1 SGHDT, CDR2 YYEEEE. CDR3 length: 15 residues. The DNA for the CDR3 is TGTGCCAGCAGCTTGTGGGGAAGGACCACCGGGGAGCTGTTTTTT. This gives the protein CASSLWGRTTGELFF.

The chain combines TRBV14 with TRBJ1-4; D gene ambiguous. Trimming removed 0 bases from V and 6 bases from J, with 14 bases in between. Per germline, CDR1 SGHDN and CDR2 FVKESK. This CDR3 region has 16 residues. CDR3 sequence (DNA): TGTGCCAGCAGCCAAGAAGGAGTCTACCATGATGAAAAACTGTTTTTT. Translating gives CASSQEGVYHDEKLFF.

The rearrangement uses TRBV5-1 and TRBJ2-2, with D tentatively TRBD2 (6 bases). The CDR3 consists of 14 residues. Trimming removed 6 bases from V and 6 bases from J, with 15 bases in between. Germline CDR1 is SGHRS and CDR2 is YFSETQ. CDR3 nucleotides: TGCGCCAGCACTCCAGAGGGGAGGTCCGGGGAGCTGTTTTTT. This gives the protein CASTPEGRSGELFF.

This clone was counted between two and nine times. The chain links TRBV13 to TRBJ1-1, with D unclear. The V end was cut by 4 bases, the J end by 0 bases, with 18 bases between. The CDR3 runs to 17 residues. Germline V gene sequence: CDR1 PRHDT, CDR2 FYEKMQ (reference sequence). Here the CDR3 reads CASSSTRTSDVNTEAFF. The DNA of the CDR3 is TGTGCCAGCAGCTCAACACGAACCTCCGACGTGAACACTGAAGCTTTCTTT.

This clone has only a few counts. V usage is TRBV25-1 and J usage is TRBJ1-5, with 9 bases identical to TRBD1. This CDR3 is 16 amino acids long. The V and J ends lost 5 bases and 7 bases, in that order; junction bases with no gene match: 12. The V gene's germline CDR1 is MGHDK and CDR2 SYGVNS. Here the CDR3 DNA reads TGTGCCAGCAGTCCCGACACCGGGACAGGGATCCAGCCCCAGCATTTT. Amino acids: CASSPDTGTGIQPQHF.

This sequence joins TRBV7-9 and TRBJ1-1; 7 bases line up with TRBD1. The CDR3 extends over 14 amino acids. The germline V gene has CDR1 SEHNR and CDR2 FQNEAQ (reference sequence). Trimming removed 0 bases from V and 7 bases from J; junction bases left unmatched: 5. DNA of the CDR3: TGTGCCAGCAGCTTAGCAGGGGGCAGGGATGAAGCTTTCTTT. Translation gives CASSLAGGRDEAFF.

This clone turned up a few times. The rearrangement joins TRBV23-1 to TRBJ2-7, with D unclear. TRBV23-1 is annotated as an ORF whose role is uncertain. The CDR3 runs to 15 residues. V dropped 0 bases and J dropped 5 bases, with 14 bases sitting between them. Written as DNA, the CDR3 is TGCGCCAGCAGTCAATCGTGGGCCACGGGCGACGAGCAGTACTTC. Protein sequence: CASSQSWATGDEQYF.

The chain recombines TRBV29-1 with TRBJ2-7; TRBD1 matches at 9 bases. CDR1 and CDR2 (germline): SQVTM, ANQGSEA. The CDR3 runs 13 residues. V trimming: 7 bases; J trimming: 5 bases; junction bases outside the gene matches: 9. CDR3: CSGRGQGVNEQYF. The CDR3 region has the DNA TGCAGCGGACGGGGACAGGGTGTCAACGAGCAGTACTTC.

The chain carries TRBV20-1 and TRBJ1-2, with D perhaps TRBD1 (6 bases). Germline loops: CDR1 DFQATT, CDR2 SNEGSKA (reference sequence). CDR3 length: 8 amino acids. The CDR3 DNA sequence: TGCAATCAGGGGCCCTACACCTTC. Translated, it gives CNQGPYTF.

This sequence joins TRBV2 and TRBJ1-1, with 8 bases lining up with TRBD1. The CDR3 extends over 15 amino acids. CDR1 and CDR2 from the germline V gene are SNHLY and FYNNEI. J gave up 6 bases and V 4 bases, and 10 bases lay outside the gene matches. The CDR3 loop is CASSAGAGGLSEAFF. As DNA, the CDR3 is TGTGCCAGCAGTGCAGGGGCAGGGGGCTTGTCTGAAGCTTTCTTT.

The V and J genes are TRBV5-1 and TRBJ1-1, with 7 bases that match TRBD1. J gave up 1 base and V 3 bases, and 9 bases lay outside the gene matches. This CDR3 contains 16 residues. Germline lookup yields CDR1 SGHRS and CDR2 YFSETQ. CDR3 residues: CASSYYQTGKNTEAFF. The DNA for the CDR3 is TGCGCCAGCAGCTACTACCAGACAGGGAAGAACACTGAAGCTTTCTTT.